This T cell receptor (beta chain) appears in the sequencing data of a study of OX40 agonist ivuxolimab in advanced cancers. Findings and caveats of the study: It was not determined which antigens were specifically recognized by the peripheral T cells that had undergone clonal expansion.

Assay used: immunoSEQ multiplex PCR; TCRdb lists only in-frame clones, some missing. Of around 43,000 clones in the sample, roughly nine tenths were seen once. A remark on this clone: The antigen is unknown.

This TCR was sampled from an adult with an advanced solid tumor such as melanoma, head and neck, liver or kidney cancer. This material consisted of CD4+ or CD8+ T cells sorted from blood, taken in a trial of the OX40 agonist ivuxolimab.

As DNA, the CDR3 is TGTGCCAGCAGGCCCACCCGTCCGAGGGTTGAAGCTTTCTTT. Translating gives CASRPTRPRVEAFF. This rearrangement joins TRBV6-5 to TRBJ1-1; D remains unclear. Trimming removed 6 bases from V and 7 bases from J, with 18 bases in between. Germline-derived CDR1 and CDR2 are MNHEY and SVGAGI. CDR3 length equals 14 residues.